A single sample gave rise to the 28 T cell receptor beta chains below, sequenced in a study of blood T cell repertoires in COVID-19. Assay used: immunoSEQ multiplex PCR; TCRdb lists only in-frame clones, some missing. The sample lists about 240,000 clones; around 86% were seen once. The sample taken for sequencing was PBMCs or T cells enriched from blood (not recorded which). The source is a woman aged 40 to 50 with acute COVID-19.

The chain joins TRBV21-1 to TRBJ2-2; TRBD2 is the table's D call and was not checked against the DNA. TRBV21-1 counts as a pseudogene. The CDR3 contains 15 residues. CDR3 protein: CASNGLAGGTGELFF. The CDR3 DNA follows: TGTGCCAGCAACGGACTAGCGGGAGGGACCGGGGAGCTGTTTTTT.

V and J are TRBV5-6 and TRBJ2-5, with TRBD1 identical over 9 bases. V lost 4 bases, J lost 3 bases, and 4 bases stayed unmatched. The CDR3 is 14 residues long. Germline V gene lookup returns CDR1 SGHDT and CDR2 YYEEEE. Here the CDR3 reads CASSPGTGKETQYF. In nucleotides, the CDR3 is TGTGCCAGCAGCCCCGGGACAGGGAAAGAGACCCAGTACTTC.

V is TRBV5-4 and J is TRBJ1-2, with 7 bases aligning to TRBD1. The CDR3 sequence is 13 residues long. Germline CDR1 and CDR2: SGHNT and YYREEE (reference sequence). Trimming took 3 bases from V and 5 from J; bases not matched to a gene: 4. The CDR3 sequence is CASSSTGDYGYTF. The CDR3 coding sequence is TGTGCCAGCAGCTCAACAGGGGATTATGGCTACACCTTC. Full variable domain (rest looked up from reference TRBV5-4 and TRBJ1-2): ETGVTQSPTHLIKTRGQQVTLRCSSQSGHNTVSWYQQALGQGPQFIFQYYREEENGRGNFPPRFSGLQFPNYSSELNVNALELDDSALYLCASSSTGDYGYTFGSGTRLTVV.

V and J are TRBV2 and TRBJ2-7, with a tentative D call TRBD2 (5 bases). Germline CDR1 and CDR2: SNHLY and FYNNEI. The CDR3 consists of 15 residues. V gave up 3 bases and J gave up 3 bases, with 15 bases separating them. The CDR3 loop reads CASSEWVREGYEQYF. CDR3 nucleotides: TGTGCCAGCAGTGAGTGGGTTCGCGAGGGCTACGAGCAGTACTTC.

This clone has a single count. This sequence joins TRBV24-1 and TRBJ2-1; possibly TRBD1 for D (5 bases). Trimming pared 7 bases from V and 5 bases from J, leaving 14 bases between. This CDR3 comprises 14 residues. Germline CDR1 KGHDR, CDR2 SFDVKD. CDR3 DNA sequence: TGTGCCACCAGAGGGGAAGGGGCCCACAATGAGCAGTTCTTC. Protein product: CATRGEGAHNEQFF.

The rearrangement links TRBV19 to TRBJ1-5, with a possible D match to TRBD1 (5 bases). The CDR3 is 14 residues long. The V gene's germline CDR1 is LNHDA and CDR2 SQIVND (reference sequence). The V and J ends lost 3 bases and 4 bases respectively, with 10 bases between them. CDR3 bases: TGTGCCAGTAGTATTGGGGCAGCAAATCAGCCCCAGCATTTT. Translation: CASSIGAANQPQHF.

This chain uses TRBV3-1 (or the pseudogene TRBV3-2) with TRBJ2-3; TRBD2 matches 7 bases. Germline trimming cut 0 bases from V and 4 bases from J; bases unmatched to any gene: 16. The CDR3 totals 19 residues. The germline gives CDR1 LGHDT, CDR2 YNNKEL (reference sequence). The CDR3 here is CASSQDGIVYGRGSDTQYF. The CDR3 DNA sequence: TGTGCCAGCAGCCAAGATGGGATCGTTTATGGGAGGGGTTCAGATACGCAGTATTTT.

CDR3 coding DNA: TGTGCCAGCAGCCCCTCAATAGAAGTCAGCAATCAGCCCCAGCATTTT. Protein product: CASSPSIEVSNQPQHF. V gene TRBV3-1 (or the pseudogene TRBV3-2) combines with J gene TRBJ1-5; D ambiguous. Germline lookup yields CDR1 LGHDT and CDR2 YNNKEL (reference sequence). The ends were cut back, 4 bases at V and 1 base at J, with 14 bases in the middle. This CDR3 has 16 amino acids.

In this sample, this clone turned up a few times. The chain combines TRBV18 with TRBJ2-1, with 9 positions matching TRBD2. After removal of 1 base from V and 9 bases from J, the junction contained 4 bases not matched to a gene. The CDR3 totals 14 residues. The germline gives CDR1 KGHSH, CDR2 LQKENI. The CDR3 sequence: CASSPLAGDPEQFF. CDR3 DNA sequence: TGTGCCAGCTCACCACTAGCGGGAGATCCTGAGCAGTTCTTC.

This clone appeared a single time. The chain joins TRBV5-6 to TRBJ1-5; no definite D call. This CDR3 has 13 residues. Germline V gene lookup returns CDR1 SGHDT and CDR2 YYEEEE. Trimming shortened V by 5 bases and J by 2 bases, and 8 bases separated the two germline ends. Written as DNA, the CDR3 is TGTGCCAGCAGTCCATCGGGCAATCAGCCCCAGCATTTT. This encodes CASSPSGNQPQHF. The whole variable domain, remainder taken from reference TRBV5-6 and TRBJ1-5, is DAGVTQSPTHLIKTRGQQVTLRCSPKSGHDTVSWYQQALGQGPQFIFQYYEEEERQRGNFPDRFSGHQFPNYSSELNVNALLLGDSALYLCASSPSGNQPQHFGDGTRLSIL.

CDR3 nucleotide sequence: TGTGCCAGTAGTATACGGGGGAGGTGGACTGAAGCTTTCTTT. Translated, it gives CASSIRGRWTEAFF. The V and J genes are TRBV19 and TRBJ1-1, with D possibly TRBD1 on 5 matching bases. Per germline, CDR1 LNHDA and CDR2 SQIVND (reference sequence). V dropped 2 bases and J dropped 5 bases, with 12 bases sitting between them. The CDR3 runs 14 residues.

The chain carries TRBV6-1 and TRBJ2-3; 11 bases match TRBD2. In germline, CDR1 is MNHNS, CDR2 SASEGT. V shed 1 base, J shed 5 bases, and the junction held 5 bases outside the gene matches. The CDR3 has 16 amino acids. In nucleotides, the CDR3 is TGTGCCAGCAGTGAAGTACTAGCGGGAGTTGTAGATACGCAGTATTTT. Translating gives CASSEVLAGVVDTQYF.

A remark on this clone: Sequence at one end of the junction differs from germline and may be a read error. The rearrangement uses TRBV7-2 and TRBJ2-1; a possible D gene is TRBD2 (6 bases). The CDR3 loop spans 13 amino acids. Germline lookup yields CDR1 SGHTA and CDR2 FQGNSA. CDR3 loop: CASSLGTRELKLF. CDR3 in DNA: TGTGCCAGCAGCTTAGGTACCCGGGAGTTGAAGCTCTTC.

This clone was seen a single time. The V gene is TRBV7-2, the J gene TRBJ2-7; D gene uncertain. The CDR3 totals 13 residues. V was cut by 4 bases and J by 4 bases, with 11 bases left in between. Germline CDR1 reads SGHTA; CDR2 reads FQGNSA. CDR3 sequence: CASSSQYSYEQYF. Written as DNA, the CDR3 is TGTGCCAGCAGCTCGCAGTATTCATACGAGCAGTACTTC.

The CDR3, as DNA: TGCGCCAGCAGGGGAGGATACCTTAGCACAGATACGCAGTATTTT. Translated: CASRGGYLSTDTQYF. This chain connects TRBV4-1 to TRBJ2-3; TRBD2 is a possible D gene (6 bases). Germline CDR1 reads MGHRA; CDR2 reads YSYEKL. CDR3 length: 15 amino acids. V lost 6 bases and J 0 bases, leaving 13 bases between the germline ends.

The table lists this clone with a count of one. V usage is TRBV4-2 and J usage is TRBJ2-1; TRBD2 might be the D (6 bases). Germline CDR1 reads LGHNA; CDR2 reads YNFKEQ. The CDR3 has 15 residues. V was cut by 1 base and J by 3 bases, with 10 bases left in between. The CDR3, as DNA: TGTGCCAGCAGCCAAGGGGGCGGGATCTACAATGAGCAGTTCTTC. Its translation: CASSQGGGIYNEQFF.

This clone appeared once. The rearrangement joins TRBV18 to TRBJ1-6, with D possibly matching TRBD1 (6 bases). CDR1 KGHSH and CDR2 LQKENI come from the germline V gene. The CDR3 spans 14 residues. V was cut by 2 bases and J by 9 bases, with 11 bases left in between. CDR3 amino acids: CASSPEGGSSPLHF. For the CDR3, the DNA is TGTGCCAGCTCACCAGAGGGGGGGAGTTCACCCCTCCACTTT.

The rearrangement uses TRBV2 and TRBJ1-1, with D maybe TRBD1 (5 bases). Germline V gene sequence: CDR1 SNHLY, CDR2 FYNNEI. The CDR3 covers 14 residues. Trimming stripped 3 bases from V and 1 base from J, with 9 bases between. CDR3 coding DNA: TGTGCCAGCAGTGATGGTCAGGGGAACACTGAAGCTTTCTTT. Translating gives CASSDGQGNTEAFF.

V and J are TRBV7-9 and TRBJ2-1; 11 bases are a match to TRBD2. V shed 1 base, J shed 11 bases, and the junction held 4 bases outside the gene matches. The CDR3 runs 14 residues. Germline CDR1 reads SEHNR; CDR2 reads FQNEAQ (reference sequence). The CDR3 is CASSLEGLAEKQFF. DNA of the CDR3: TGTGCCAGCAGCTTAGAGGGACTAGCGGAAAAGCAGTTCTTC.

The chain recombines TRBV19 with TRBJ1-5, with D possibly being TRBD1 (6 bases). Between the trimmed V and J ends, which lost 3 bases and 4 bases, there was a span of 16 bases. The CDR3 length is 16 residues. Germline V gene sequence: CDR1 LNHDA, CDR2 SQIVND (reference sequence). DNA of the CDR3: TGTGCCAGTAGTATCGAATTAGGGGGAAGGAATCAGCCCCAGCATTTT. This sequence encodes CASSIELGGRNQPQHF.

The rearrangement joins TRBV12-1 to TRBJ2-7; the D call in the table, TRBD2, was not verified against the DNA. TRBV12-1 is noted as a pseudogene. CDR3 length: 15 residues. The CDR3 DNA reads as TGTGCCAGCAGCTACGGGACTAGAAATTACTACGAGCAGTACTTC. Protein product: CASSYGTRNYYEQYF.

This chain uses TRBV6-1 with TRBJ2-3; maybe TRBD1 (5 bases). The V end was cut by 1 base, the J end by 4 bases, with 12 bases between. CDR1 is MNHNS, CDR2 SASEGT, per germline. There are 15 residues in the CDR3. The DNA for the CDR3 is TGTGCCAGCAGTGAAGGCGGTAGGGGCGCAGATACGCAGTATTTT. Translation gives CASSEGGRGADTQYF.

The chain has TRBV5-1 and TRBJ2-7, with 7 positions matching TRBD1. The junction had 6 bases not matched to a gene; V was cut back by 5 bases and J by 4 bases. The CDR3 is 13 residues long. Germline V CDR1 and CDR2: SGHRS, YFSETQ. CDR3 region: CASSRDRQYEQYF. The CDR3 DNA follows: TGCGCCAGCAGTCGGGACAGACAATACGAGCAGTACTTC. Based on the CDR3 plus reference TRBV5-1 and TRBJ2-7, the full variable domain is KAGVTQTPRYLIKTRGQQVTLSCSPISGHRSVSWYQQTPGQGLQFLFEYFSETQRNKGNFPGRFSGRQFSNSRSEMNVSTLELGDSALYLCASSRDRQYEQYFGPGTRLTVT.

This clone was counted once. This sequence joins TRBV7-9 and TRBJ2-7, with D unclear. CDR1 is SEHNR and CDR2 is FQNEAQ in the germline V gene (reference sequence). The CDR3 runs to 12 residues. Trimming removed 0 bases from V and 3 bases from J, with 3 bases in between. For the CDR3, the DNA is TGTGCCAGCAGCTTAGCCTTCTACGAGCAGTACTTC. It specifies CASSLAFYEQYF.

CDR3 protein: CASSSNIRGNSPLHF. In DNA form, the CDR3 reads TGTGCCAGCAGTTCTAACATCAGGGGCAATTCACCCCTCCACTTT. This sequence joins TRBV27 and TRBJ1-6; perhaps TRBD1 as D (6 bases). The CDR3 consists of 15 residues. Between the trimmed V and J ends, which lost 4 bases and 7 bases, there was a span of 14 bases. The germline CDR1 and CDR2 sequences are MNHEY and SMNVEV (reference sequence).

The chain employs TRBV19 and TRBJ1-1, with D hard to call. Germline CDR1 and CDR2: LNHDA and SQIVND (reference sequence). The CDR3 sequence is 14 residues long. V was trimmed by 7 bases and J by 4 bases, leaving 16 bases between them. CDR3 protein: CASTTRVGFTEAFF. CDR3 in DNA: TGTGCCAGTACTACGAGGGTAGGGTTCACTGAAGCTTTCTTT. Looking up the rest from reference TRBV19 and TRBJ1-1 gives the full variable domain: DGGITQSPKYLFRKEGQNVTLSCEQNLNHDAMYWYRQDPGQGLRLIYYSQIVNDFQKGDIAEGYSVSREKKESFPLTVTSAQKNPTAFYLCASTTRVGFTEAFFGQGTRLTVV.

The genes are TRBV2 and TRBJ2-1; 10 nucleotides agree with TRBD2. The CDR3 is made up of 17 amino acids. After removal of 4 bases from V and 4 bases from J, the junction contained 10 bases not matched to a gene. From germline, CDR1 is SNHLY and CDR2 FYNNEI. The CDR3 DNA reads TGTGCCAGCAGTGGAGTAGGACTAGCGGACCATTACAATGAGCAGTTCTTC. Amino acids: CASSGVGLADHYNEQFF.

The V and J genes are TRBV9 and TRBJ1-6; TRBD1 aligns across 8 bases. In germline, CDR1 is SGDLS, CDR2 YYNGEE. Trimming at V came to 4 bases and at J to 7 bases, leaving 7 bases not matched to a gene. The length of the CDR3 is 15 residues. CDR3 nucleotide sequence: TGTGCCAGCAGCTCGACAGGGGTAACGAATTCACCCCTCCACTTT. This gives the protein CASSSTGVTNSPLHF.